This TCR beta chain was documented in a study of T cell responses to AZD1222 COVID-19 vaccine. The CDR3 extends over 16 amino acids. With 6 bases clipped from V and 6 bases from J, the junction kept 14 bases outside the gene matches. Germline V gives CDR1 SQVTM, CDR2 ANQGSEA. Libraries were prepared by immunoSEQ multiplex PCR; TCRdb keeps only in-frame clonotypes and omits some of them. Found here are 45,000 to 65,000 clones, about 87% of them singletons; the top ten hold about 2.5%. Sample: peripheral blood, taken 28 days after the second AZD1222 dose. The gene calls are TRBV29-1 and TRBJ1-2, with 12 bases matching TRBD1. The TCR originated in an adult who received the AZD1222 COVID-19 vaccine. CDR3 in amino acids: CSVRGGTGGGKDGYTF. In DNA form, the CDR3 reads TGCAGCGTCCGAGGGGGGACAGGGGGCGGAAAGGATGGCTACACCTTC.